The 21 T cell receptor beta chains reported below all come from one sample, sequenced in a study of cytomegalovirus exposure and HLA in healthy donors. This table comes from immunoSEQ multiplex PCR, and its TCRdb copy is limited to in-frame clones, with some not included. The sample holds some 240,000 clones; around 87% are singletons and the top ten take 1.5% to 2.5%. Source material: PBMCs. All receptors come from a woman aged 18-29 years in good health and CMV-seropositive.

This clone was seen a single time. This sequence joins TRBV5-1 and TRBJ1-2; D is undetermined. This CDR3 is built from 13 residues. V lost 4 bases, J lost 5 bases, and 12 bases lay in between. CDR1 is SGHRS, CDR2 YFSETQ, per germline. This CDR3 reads CASSQDGVYGYTF. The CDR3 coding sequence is TGCGCCAGCAGCCAGGACGGGGTATATGGCTACACCTTC.

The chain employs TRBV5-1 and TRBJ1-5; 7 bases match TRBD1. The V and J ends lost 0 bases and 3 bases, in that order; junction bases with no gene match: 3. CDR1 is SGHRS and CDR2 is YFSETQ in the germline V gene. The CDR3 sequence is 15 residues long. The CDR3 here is CASSLGQGVNQPQHF. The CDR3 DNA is TGCGCCAGCAGCTTGGGACAGGGCGTCAATCAGCCCCAGCATTTT.

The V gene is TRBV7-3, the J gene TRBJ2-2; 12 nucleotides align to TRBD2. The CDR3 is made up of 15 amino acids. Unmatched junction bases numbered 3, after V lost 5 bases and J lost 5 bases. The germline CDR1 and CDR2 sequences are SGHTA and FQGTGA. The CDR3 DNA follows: TGTGCCAGCAGCCCGGGACTAGCGGGTACCGGGGAGCTGTTTTTT. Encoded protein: CASSPGLAGTGELFF.

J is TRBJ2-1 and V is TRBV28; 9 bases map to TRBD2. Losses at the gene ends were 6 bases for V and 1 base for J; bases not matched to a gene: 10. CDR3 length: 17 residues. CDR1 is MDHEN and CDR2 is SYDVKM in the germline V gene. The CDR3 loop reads CASSLGIAGASYNEQFF. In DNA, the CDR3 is TGTGCCAGCAGCCTGGGGATAGCGGGAGCTTCCTACAATGAGCAGTTCTTC.

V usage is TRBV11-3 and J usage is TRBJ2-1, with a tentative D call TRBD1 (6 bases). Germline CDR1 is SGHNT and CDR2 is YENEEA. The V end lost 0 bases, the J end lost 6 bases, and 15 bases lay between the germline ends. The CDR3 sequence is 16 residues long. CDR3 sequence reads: CASSLDRGRRGNEQFF. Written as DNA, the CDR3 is TGTGCCAGCAGCTTAGATCGGGGCCGCAGGGGCAATGAGCAGTTCTTC. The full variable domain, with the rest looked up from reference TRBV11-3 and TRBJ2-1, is EAGVVQSPRYKIIEKKQPVAFWCNPISGHNTLYWYLQNLGQGPELLIRYENEEAVDDSQLPKDRFSAERLKGVDSTLKIQPAELGDSAVYLCASSLDRGRRGNEQFFGPGTRLTVL.

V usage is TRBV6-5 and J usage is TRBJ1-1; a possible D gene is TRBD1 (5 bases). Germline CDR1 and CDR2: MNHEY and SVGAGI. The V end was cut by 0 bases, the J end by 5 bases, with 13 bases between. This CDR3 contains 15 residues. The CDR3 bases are TGTGCCAGCAGTTACTCGCAGCAGGGAGGGACTGAAGCTTTCTTT. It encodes CASSYSQQGGTEAFF.

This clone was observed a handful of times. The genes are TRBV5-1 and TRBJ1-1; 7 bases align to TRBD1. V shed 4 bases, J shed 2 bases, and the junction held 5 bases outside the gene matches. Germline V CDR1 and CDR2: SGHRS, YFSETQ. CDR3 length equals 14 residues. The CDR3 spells CASSRDRSNTEAFF. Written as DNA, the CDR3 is TGCGCCAGCAGCCGGGACAGATCTAACACTGAAGCTTTCTTT.

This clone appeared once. CDR3 protein: CARMRWDRGINTIYF. The CDR3 DNA follows: TGTGCCAGGATGAGGTGGGACAGGGGGATAAACACCATATATTTT. The chain couples TRBV2 to TRBJ1-3; 11 nucleotides agree with TRBD1. From germline, CDR1 is SNHLY and CDR2 FYNNEI. This CDR3 is built from 15 residues. Trimming removed 9 bases from V and 6 bases from J; junction bases left unmatched: 10.

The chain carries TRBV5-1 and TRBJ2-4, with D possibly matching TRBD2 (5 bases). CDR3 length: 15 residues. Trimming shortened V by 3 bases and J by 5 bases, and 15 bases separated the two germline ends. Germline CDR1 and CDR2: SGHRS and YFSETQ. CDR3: CASSSDGMGQNIQYF. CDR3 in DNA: TGCGCCAGCAGCTCTGACGGGATGGGCCAAAACATTCAGTACTTC.

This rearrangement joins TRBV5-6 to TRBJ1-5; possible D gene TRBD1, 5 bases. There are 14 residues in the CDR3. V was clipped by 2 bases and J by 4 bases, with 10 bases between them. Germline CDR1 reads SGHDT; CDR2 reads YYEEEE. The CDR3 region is CASSLGVGNQPQHF. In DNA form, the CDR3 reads TGTGCCAGCAGCTTAGGGGTAGGGAATCAGCCCCAGCATTTT. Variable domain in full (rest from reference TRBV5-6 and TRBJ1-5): DAGVTQSPTHLIKTRGQQVTLRCSPKSGHDTVSWYQQALGQGPQFIFQYYEEEERQRGNFPDRFSGHQFPNYSSELNVNALLLGDSALYLCASSLGVGNQPQHFGDGTRLSIL.

CDR3 sequence (DNA): TGTGCTACTACCTCTGAGACGGGGATGAACACTGAAGCTTTCTTT. Translated, it gives CATTSETGMNTEAFF. The rearrangement joins TRBV2 to TRBJ1-1; no definite D call. This CDR3 comprises 15 residues. Germline-derived CDR1 and CDR2 are SNHLY and FYNNEI.

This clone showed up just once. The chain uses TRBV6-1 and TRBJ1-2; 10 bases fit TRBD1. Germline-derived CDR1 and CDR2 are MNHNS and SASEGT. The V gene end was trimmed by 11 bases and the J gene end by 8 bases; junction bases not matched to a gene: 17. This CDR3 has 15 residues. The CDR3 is CAGSLPGQGFGGYTF. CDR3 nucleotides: TGTGCCGGATCCCTGCCGGGACAGGGGTTCGGGGGCTACACCTTC.

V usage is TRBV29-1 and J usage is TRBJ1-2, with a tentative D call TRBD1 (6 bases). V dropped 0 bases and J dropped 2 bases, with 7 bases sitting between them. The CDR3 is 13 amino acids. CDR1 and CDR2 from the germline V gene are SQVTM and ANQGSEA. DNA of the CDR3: TGCAGCGTTGAAGACCAGGGGAACTATGGCTACACCTTC. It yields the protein CSVEDQGNYGYTF.

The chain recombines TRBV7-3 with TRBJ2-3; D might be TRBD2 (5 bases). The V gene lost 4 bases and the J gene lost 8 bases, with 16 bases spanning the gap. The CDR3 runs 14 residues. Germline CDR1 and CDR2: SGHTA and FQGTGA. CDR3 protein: CASSYPQFRGTQYF. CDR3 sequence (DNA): TGTGCCAGCAGCTACCCCCAGTTCCGGGGTACGCAGTATTTT.

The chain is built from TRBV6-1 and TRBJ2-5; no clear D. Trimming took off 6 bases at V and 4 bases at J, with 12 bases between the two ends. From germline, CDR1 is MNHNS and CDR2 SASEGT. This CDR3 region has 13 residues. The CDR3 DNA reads TGTGCCAGCAGCGAGGCAATCAGAGAGACCCAGTACTTC. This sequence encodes CASSEAIRETQYF.

CDR3 sequence reads: CASSRGGLGYTF. The CDR3 nucleotides are TGTGCCAGCAGTAGGGGGGGGCTTGGCTACACCTTC. The V call is TRBV28, the J call TRBJ1-2, with TRBD1 as a possible D gene (6 bases). Trimming cost V 5 bases and J 7 bases, with 11 bases left between them. The CDR3 runs to 12 residues. CDR1 MDHEN and CDR2 SYDVKM come from the germline V gene.

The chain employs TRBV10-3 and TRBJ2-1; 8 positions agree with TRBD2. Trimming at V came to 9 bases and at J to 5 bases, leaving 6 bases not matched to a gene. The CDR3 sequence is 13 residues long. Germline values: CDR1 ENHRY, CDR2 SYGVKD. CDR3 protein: CAIGSGIDNEQFF. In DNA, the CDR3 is TGTGCCATTGGTAGCGGGATTGACAATGAGCAGTTCTTC.

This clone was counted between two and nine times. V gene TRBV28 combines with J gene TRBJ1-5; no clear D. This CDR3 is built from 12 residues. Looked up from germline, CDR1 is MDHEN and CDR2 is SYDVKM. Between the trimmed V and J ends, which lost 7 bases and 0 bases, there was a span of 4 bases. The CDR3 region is CASTISNQPQHF. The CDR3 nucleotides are TGTGCCAGCACCATTAGCAATCAGCCCCAGCATTTT.

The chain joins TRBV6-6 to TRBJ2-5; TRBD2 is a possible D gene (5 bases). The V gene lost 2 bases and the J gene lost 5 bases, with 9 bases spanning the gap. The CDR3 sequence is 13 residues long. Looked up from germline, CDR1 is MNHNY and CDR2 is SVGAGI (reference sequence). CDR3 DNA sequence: TGTGCCAGCAGTTACAACCCGGGGGAGACCCAGTACTTC. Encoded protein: CASSYNPGETQYF.

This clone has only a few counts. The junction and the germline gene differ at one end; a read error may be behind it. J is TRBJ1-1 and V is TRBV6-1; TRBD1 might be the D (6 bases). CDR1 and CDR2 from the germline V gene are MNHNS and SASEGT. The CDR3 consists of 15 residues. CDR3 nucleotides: TGTGCCAGCAGTCTACTCAGGGGTCGGAACCCTGAAGCTTTCTTT. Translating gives CASSLLRGRNPEAFF.

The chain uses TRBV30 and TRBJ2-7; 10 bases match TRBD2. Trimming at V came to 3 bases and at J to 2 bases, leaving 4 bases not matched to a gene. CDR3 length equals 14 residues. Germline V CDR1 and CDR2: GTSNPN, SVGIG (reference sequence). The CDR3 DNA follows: TGTGCCTGGAGATCTACTAGCGGGACCTACGAGCAGTACTTC. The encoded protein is CAWRSTSGTYEQYF.